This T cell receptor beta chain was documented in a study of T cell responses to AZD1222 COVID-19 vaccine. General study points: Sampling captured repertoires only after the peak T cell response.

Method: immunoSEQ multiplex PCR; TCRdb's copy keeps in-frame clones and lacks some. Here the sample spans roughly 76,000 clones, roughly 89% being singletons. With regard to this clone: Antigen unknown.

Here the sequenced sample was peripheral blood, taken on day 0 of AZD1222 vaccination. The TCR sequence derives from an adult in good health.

CDR3 residues: CASSLGGRDSISGNTIYF. The CDR3 nucleotides read TGTGCCAGCAGCTTAGGCGGCAGAGACAGTATCTCTGGAAACACCATATATTTT. The rearrangement joins TRBV7-9 to TRBJ1-3, with D perhaps matching TRBD1 (5 bases). The CDR3 sequence is 18 residues long. Germline V gene data show CDR1 as SEHNR and CDR2 as FQNEAQ (reference sequence). Trimming stripped 1 base from V and 0 bases from J, with 16 bases between.